Listed here are 23 T cell receptor beta chains from one sample, sequenced in a study of radiation and T cells in renal cell carcinoma. Measured with immunoSEQ multiplex PCR; TCRdb has only the in-frame clones, and not every one. The table lists approximately 12,000 clones, about 65% of them singletons. Stated treatment: treatment-naive control, cytoreductive nephrectomy. Material: tumor tissue, obtained from a patient whose treatment was nephrectomy without radiotherapy. The receptors originated from a woman older than 75 with renal cell carcinoma.

J is TRBJ2-7 and V is TRBV19; possible D gene TRBD2, 5 bases. The V gene lost 7 bases and the J gene lost 7 bases, with 17 bases spanning the gap. There are 13 residues in the CDR3. Germline V gene lookup returns CDR1 LNHDA and CDR2 SQIVND (reference sequence). DNA for the CDR3: TGTGCCAGTAAAGTGCACACGACGGGGGAGCAGTACTTC. It encodes CASKVHTTGEQYF.

By its share, this clone is medium-sized (0.01 to 0.1%). The chain joins TRBV9 to TRBJ1-3; 7 bases are a match to TRBD1. The CDR3 length is 14 residues. CDR1 and CDR2 (germline): SGDLS, YYNGEE. Trimming at V came to 4 bases and at J to 2 bases, leaving 3 bases not matched to a gene. In DNA, the CDR3 is TGTGCCAGCAGCTTTACAGGGGCTGGAAACACCATATATTTT. Amino acids: CASSFTGAGNTIYF.

By its share, this clone is medium-sized. The J gene is TRBJ1-1, the V gene TRBV7-2, with TRBD1 as a possible D gene (6 bases). CDR3 size: 15 residues. V dropped 2 bases and J dropped 1 base, with 11 bases sitting between them. Germline V gene sequence: CDR1 SGHTA, CDR2 FQGNSA. Here the CDR3 DNA reads TGTGCCAGCAGCTTATCCGGACAGCCGAACACTGAAGCTTTCTTT. Translation: CASSLSGQPNTEAFF.

Only a few counts were recorded for this clone. This rearrangement joins TRBV4-3 to TRBJ1-1, with D tentatively TRBD1 (6 bases). V was cut by 3 bases and J by 4 bases, with 12 bases left in between. The CDR3 consists of 14 residues. The germline CDR1 and CDR2 sequences are LGHNA and YSLEER. CDR3 protein: CASSHTGSGTEAFF. CDR3 in DNA: TGCGCCAGCAGCCATACAGGGTCCGGCACTGAAGCTTTCTTT.

CDR3 DNA: TGTGCCAGCGCGAGGGATGGAGGTGTCAATCAGCCCCAGCATTTT. Its translation: CASARDGGVNQPQHF. The rearrangement joins TRBV9 to TRBJ1-5; unclear D gene. This CDR3 has 15 residues. Germline-derived CDR1 and CDR2 are SGDLS and YYNGEE. With 7 bases removed from V and 3 bases from J, the gap between germline ends came to 17 bases. The full variable domain, rest sourced from reference TRBV9 and TRBJ1-5, is DSGVTQTPKHLITATGQRVTLRCSPRSGDLSVYWYQQSLDQGLQFLIQYYNGEERAKGNILERFSAQQFPDLHSELNLSSLELGDSALYFCASARDGGVNQPQHFGDGTRLSIL.

The V call is TRBV5-1, the J call TRBJ1-1; the D is unclear. Trimming removed 4 bases from V and 4 bases from J, with 17 bases in between. Germline V gene sequence: CDR1 SGHRS, CDR2 YFSETQ. The length of the CDR3 is 15 residues. The DNA for the CDR3 is TGCGCCAGCAGCCCCGGCGGGAACCTTTTCACTGAAGCTTTCTTT. It translates to CASSPGGNLFTEAFF.

The chain has TRBV7-3 and TRBJ2-3, with TRBD2 matching 7 bases. The CDR3 extends over 15 amino acids. Germline CDR1 reads SGHTA; CDR2 reads FQGTGA. Trimming removed 5 bases from V and 6 bases from J; junction bases left unmatched: 11. The chain's CDR3 is CASSNGPTGGDTQYF. The CDR3 DNA sequence: TGTGCCAGCAGCAACGGACCTACCGGGGGGGATACGCAGTATTTT.

The genes are TRBV7-9 and TRBJ1-4; no clear D. CDR1 and CDR2 from the germline V gene are SEHNR and FQNEAQ (reference sequence). This CDR3 has 13 amino acids. V was cut by 5 bases and J by 6 bases, with 10 bases left in between. CDR3 sequence: CASSTQDYEKLFF. The CDR3 region has the DNA TGTGCCAGCAGCACCCAAGACTATGAAAAACTGTTTTTT.

The chain combines TRBV29-1 with TRBJ2-2, with D unresolved. CDR1 SQVTM and CDR2 ANQGSEA come from the germline V gene. The CDR3 loop spans 12 amino acids. V shed 4 bases and J shed 2 bases, with 5 bases lying between them. The CDR3 region has the DNA TGCAGCGTTGGGGAAAACACCGGGGAGCTGTTTTTT. This gives the protein CSVGENTGELFF.

The V gene is TRBV5-8, the J gene TRBJ2-1, with 8 bases matching TRBD2. CDR3 size: 15 residues. The J segment lost 4 bases and the V segment lost 0 bases, leaving 3 bases of the junction unmatched. The germline gives CDR1 SGHTS, CDR2 YDEGEE. The CDR3 here is CASSLGGGHYNEQFF. For the CDR3, the DNA is TGTGCCAGCAGCTTGGGCGGGGGGCATTACAATGAGCAGTTCTTC.

The CDR3 reads CASIPTVSYNEQFF. The CDR3 DNA sequence: TGTGCCAGCATTCCCACAGTCTCCTACAATGAGCAGTTCTTC. The chain combines TRBV2 with TRBJ2-1; no clear D gene. CDR3 length: 14 amino acids. In germline, CDR1 is SNHLY, CDR2 FYNNEI. The V end was cut by 7 bases, the J end by 0 bases, with 10 bases between.

V and J are TRBV7-8 and TRBJ1-3; 9 nucleotides line up with TRBD1. The germline CDR1 and CDR2 sequences are SGHVS and FQNEAQ. V lost 5 bases to trimming and J lost 1 base; unmatched junction nucleotides: 9. This CDR3 contains 17 residues. CDR3 region: CASSPGQGGRSGNTIYF. CDR3 sequence (DNA): TGTGCCAGCAGCCCGGGACAGGGAGGACGATCTGGAAACACCATATATTTT.

The rearrangement uses TRBV6-1 and TRBJ2-7, with D possibly matching TRBD2 (6 bases). The CDR3 totals 14 residues. The V gene's germline CDR1 is MNHNS and CDR2 SASEGT. Between the trimmed V and J ends, which lost 8 bases and 1 base, there was a span of 15 bases. The CDR3 DNA is TGTGCCAGCTTTGGGGCAGGGACTTCCTACGAGCAGTACTTC. Protein product: CASFGAGTSYEQYF.

This rearrangement joins TRBV5-4 to TRBJ2-5; 10 bases are a match to TRBD1. V was clipped by 0 bases and J by 2 bases; unmatched bases: 1. The CDR3 sequence is 15 residues long. Germline V gives CDR1 SGHNT, CDR2 YYREEE (reference sequence). CDR3 bases: TGTGCCAGCAGCTTGGGGACAGGGGGACAAGAGACCCAGTACTTC. Translating it yields CASSLGTGGQETQYF. Complete variable domain (other parts from reference TRBV5-4 and TRBJ2-5): ETGVTQSPTHLIKTRGQQVTLRCSSQSGHNTVSWYQQALGQGPQFIFQYYREEENGRGNFPPRFSGLQFPNYSSELNVNALELDDSALYLCASSLGTGGQETQYFGPGTRLLVL.

This chain connects TRBV7-9 to TRBJ2-2, with 7 bases that match TRBD2. Trimming at V came to 3 bases and at J to 3 bases, leaving 4 bases not matched to a gene. This CDR3 is built from 15 residues. The V gene's germline CDR1 is SEHNR and CDR2 FQNEAQ (reference sequence). CDR3 region: CASSLAGRDTGELFF. CDR3 sequence (DNA): TGTGCCAGCAGCTTGGCTGGGAGGGACACCGGGGAGCTGTTTTTT.

This chain joins TRBV5-1 and TRBJ1-2, with 8 bases lining up with TRBD1. The CDR3 loop spans 14 amino acids. CDR1 is SGHRS and CDR2 is YFSETQ in the germline V gene. Trimming removed 4 bases from V and 4 bases from J; junction bases left unmatched: 6. The CDR3 DNA follows: TGCGCCAGCAGCCCGGGACAGGCCAGCTATGGCTACACCTTC. Residues: CASSPGQASYGYTF.

This clone is medium-sized by share. The chain uses TRBV7-9 and TRBJ2-2, with D perhaps TRBD1 (6 bases). CDR1 SEHNR and CDR2 FQNEAQ come from the germline V gene (reference sequence). This CDR3 spans 15 amino acids. The V gene lost 5 bases and the J gene lost 0 bases, with 10 bases spanning the gap. Written as DNA, the CDR3 is TGTGCCAGCAGCCGGACAGACTCGAACACCGGGGAGCTGTTTTTT. The encoded protein is CASSRTDSNTGELFF.

V usage is TRBV27 and J usage is TRBJ2-6, with D perhaps matching TRBD1 (5 bases). Germline assignment: CDR1 MNHEY and CDR2 SMNVEV (reference sequence). CDR3 length: 15 residues. Trimming stripped 8 bases from V and 4 bases from J, with 15 bases between. The CDR3 region is CASASTVAGANVLTF. The CDR3 DNA sequence: TGTGCCAGCGCCTCGACAGTGGCCGGGGCCAACGTCCTGACTTTC.

The chain carries TRBV4-2 and TRBJ2-7; TRBD2 might be the D (5 bases). V dropped 1 base and J dropped 2 bases, with 9 bases sitting between them. CDR1 and CDR2 (germline): LGHNA, YNFKEQ. This CDR3 has 14 amino acids. The CDR3 DNA reads TGTGCCAGCAGCCAAGGCTCCGGGACCTACGAGCAGTACTTC. It translates to CASSQGSGTYEQYF.

The rearrangement links TRBV11-2 to TRBJ2-3; 10 bases are shared with TRBD2. V lost 2 bases to trimming and J lost 4 bases; unmatched junction nucleotides: 12. CDR1 and CDR2 (germline): SGHAT, FQNNGV. This CDR3 region has 18 residues. CDR3 DNA sequence: TGTGCCAGCAGCTTACTTCGGCGTCTAGCGGGGGATTCAGATACGCAGTATTTT. Amino acid sequence: CASSLLRRLAGDSDTQYF.

The J gene is TRBJ1-1, the V gene TRBV7-9; no clear D gene. The germline CDR1 and CDR2 sequences are SEHNR and FQNEAQ (reference sequence). The CDR3 covers 12 residues. Trimming took off 2 bases at V and 6 bases at J, with 7 bases between the two ends. CDR3 in DNA: TGTGCCAGCAGCTTAAATGCCCCTGAAGCTTTCTTT. This translates into CASSLNAPEAFF.

The chain couples TRBV6-4 to TRBJ2-3, with D uncertain. The CDR3 has 13 amino acids. V was shortened by 3 bases and J by 6 bases, with 10 bases between the two germline ends. Germline V gene lookup returns CDR1 MRHNA and CDR2 SNTAGT. The CDR3 nucleotides are TGTGCCAGCAGTGAAACTCTAGGGGATACGCAGTATTTT. Protein product: CASSETLGDTQYF.

The V gene is TRBV6-1, the J gene TRBJ2-7, with 10 bases lining up with TRBD2. J was trimmed by 4 bases and V by 8 bases; bases with no gene match: 5. The CDR3 is 13 amino acids. CDR1 and CDR2 (germline): MNHNS, SASEGT. The CDR3 DNA follows: TGTGCCAGCGAGCGGGGGGGCCTGTACGAGCAGTACTTC. Translated: CASERGGLYEQYF.